These 25 T cell receptor beta chains were sequenced from one sample in a study of blood T cells in healthy people across ages. Together with a sample-barcoded 5' primer, a J-beta primer mix was included in a second PCR lasting roughly 6 to 12 cycles. TCRdb fed the 5' RACE reads into MiXCR, producing one record per CDR3 protein. The sample shows 780,000 or so distinct CDR3 sequences, 50% to 65% of them seen only once. Sequences were obtained from blood. The receptors come from a man aged 80 or over in good health.

The chain is built from TRBV2 and TRBJ2-7, with D possibly matching TRBD1 (5 bases). The V end lost 3 bases, the J end lost 1 base, and 13 bases lay between the germline ends. In germline, CDR1 is SNHLY, CDR2 FYNNEI. CDR3 length: 15 residues. DNA of the CDR3: TGTGCCAGCAGTGACCGAGGACACGGATCCTACGAGCAGTACTTC. Protein product: CASSDRGHGSYEQYF.

As regards this clonotype: The germline gene is not matched at one end of the junction; a read error may be the cause. The chain is built from TRBV7-7 and TRBJ2-5; D not resolved. Germline V gene sequence: CDR1 SSHAT, CDR2 FNYEAQ (reference sequence). The CDR3 covers 15 residues. The CDR3 loop is CASSSSDTYQETQYF. The CDR3, as DNA: TGTGCTAGCAGCTCCAGCGACACGTACCAAGAGACCCAGTACTTC.

The chain links TRBV28 to TRBJ2-3, with 7 bases aligning to TRBD2. Trimming removed 6 bases from V and 0 bases from J; junction bases left unmatched: 6. Per germline, CDR1 MDHEN and CDR2 SYDVKM. The CDR3 runs to 15 residues. CDR3 nucleotides: TGTGCCAGCAGACCCCGACTAGCTAGCACAGATACGCAGTATTTT. It is translated as CASRPRLASTDTQYF.

The table lists this clonotype with a few counts. The V call is TRBV27, the J call TRBJ1-1; TRBD1 matches at 7 bases. Trimming at V came to 7 bases and at J to 5 bases, leaving 10 bases not matched to a gene. The CDR3 runs 14 residues. The germline CDR1 and CDR2 sequences are MNHEY and SMNVEV (reference sequence). Here the CDR3 DNA reads TGTGCCAGCACCACCAGACAGGGTGGGACTGAAGCTTTCTTT. Translation gives CASTTRQGGTEAFF.

The CDR3, as DNA: TGTGCCAGCAGGGTCGGGAGGAGGACCCAGTACTTC. Translated: CASRVGRRTQYF. This chain joins TRBV28 and TRBJ2-7, with TRBD2 matching over 7 bases. With the DNA end fitting TRBJ2-5 better, the J assignment may be wrong. This CDR3 region has 12 residues. Germline V gene data show CDR1 as MDHEN and CDR2 as SYDVKM.

The gene calls are TRBV13 and TRBJ2-3; tentative D call: TRBD2 (5 bases). The CDR3 contains 14 residues. The germline V gene encodes CDR1 PRHDT and CDR2 FYEKMQ (reference sequence). V was shortened by 3 bases and J by 2 bases, with 9 bases between the two germline ends. The CDR3 nucleotides are TGTGCCAGCAGCTTCTTCGGGGACACAGATACGCAGTATTTT. It translates to CASSFFGDTDTQYF.

The chain is built from TRBV5-1 and TRBJ2-6, with TRBD1 matching 8 bases. The V gene end was trimmed by 4 bases and the J gene end by 0 bases; junction bases not matched to a gene: 6. The CDR3 covers 17 residues. Germline values: CDR1 SGHRS, CDR2 YFSETQ. Written as DNA, the CDR3 is TGCGCCAGCAGCGACGGGACAGGCCCCTCTGGGGCCAACGTCCTGACTTTC. Translation: CASSDGTGPSGANVLTF. Using reference TRBV5-1 and TRBJ2-6 for the parts outside the CDR3, the full variable domain is KAGVTQTPRYLIKTRGQQVTLSCSPISGHRSVSWYQQTPGQGLQFLFEYFSETQRNKGNFPGRFSGRQFSNSRSEMNVSTLELGDSALYLCASSDGTGPSGANVLTFGAGSRLTVL.

As for this clonotype: The junction does not match germline at one end; this may be a read error. The chain is built from TRBV6-6 and TRBJ1-1; no clear D gene. Per germline, CDR1 MNHNY and CDR2 SVGAGI (reference sequence). The CDR3 length is 15 residues. CDR3 nucleotides: TGTGCCAGCAGTAACACCGAGACGGTGAACACTGAGGCTTTCTTT. It is translated as CASSNTETVNTEAFF.

The chain recombines TRBV27 with TRBJ2-1, with D possibly matching TRBD2 (6 bases). Trimming removed 2 bases at V and 4 bases at J, with 12 bases between. Germline lookup yields CDR1 MNHEY and CDR2 SMNVEV (reference sequence). This CDR3 region has 15 residues. CDR3 nucleotides: TGTGCCAGCAGTTTAGGACGCGGGAAATACAATGAGCAGTTCTTC. Encoded protein: CASSLGRGKYNEQFF.

This chain connects TRBV12-3 or TRBV12-4 to TRBJ1-1, with unresolved D. The CDR3 runs 13 residues. V was shortened by 1 base and J by 10 bases, with 13 bases between the two germline ends. The CDR3 region has the DNA TGTGCCAGCAGTTTAGGGACGGCTCCCGGAGCTTTCTTT. As protein: CASSLGTAPGAFF.

This clonotype appeared a few times. The chain links TRBV6-6 to TRBJ2-5, with TRBD2 matching over 7 bases. The CDR3 contains 13 residues. Germline V lookup: CDR1 MNHNY, CDR2 SVGAGI (reference sequence). Trimming at V came to 10 bases and at J to 4 bases, leaving 9 bases not matched to a gene. CDR3 coding DNA: TGTGCCACCCATATGGGGAGGGGAGAGACCCAGTACTTC. This translates into CATHMGRGETQYF.

V and J are TRBV6-6 and TRBJ1-2; D is unclear. Looked up from germline, CDR1 is MNHNY and CDR2 is SVGAGI (reference sequence). Trimming left V 7 bases short and J 8 bases short, with 23 bases between. CDR3 length equals 15 residues. In nucleotides, the CDR3 is TGTGCCAGCAAAGCCGAGAGGGCCACTACCCAAGGCTACACCTTC. Protein product: CASKAERATTQGYTF.

V and J are TRBV20-1 and TRBJ2-3; 8 nucleotides match TRBD2. The germline CDR1 and CDR2 sequences are DFQATT and SNEGSKA (reference sequence). The CDR3 has 15 amino acids. V trimming: 3 bases; J trimming: 2 bases; junction bases outside the gene matches: 7. The CDR3 DNA reads as TGCAGTGCTAGGGGTAGCGGGGCCTTCACAGATACGCAGTATTTT. Translating it yields CSARGSGAFTDTQYF.

CDR3 coding DNA: TGCGCCAGCAGCTTGCTGAGATCCGAGACCCAGTACTTC. It is translated as CASSLLRSETQYF. The chain carries TRBV5-1 and TRBJ2-5; the D is unclear. Germline V gene sequence: CDR1 SGHRS, CDR2 YFSETQ. Trimming shortened V by 1 base and J by 5 bases, and 9 bases separated the two germline ends. CDR3 length: 13 amino acids.

The sample holds a few counts of this clonotype. The V gene is TRBV28, the J gene TRBJ2-4, with 7 positions matching TRBD2. The V gene's germline CDR1 is MDHEN and CDR2 SYDVKM. The CDR3 runs to 12 residues. After removal of 4 bases from V and 15 bases from J, the junction contained 9 bases not matched to a gene. DNA for the CDR3: TGTGCCAGCAGTTCCCCGACAGCGGGGCTGTACTTC. Encoded protein: CASSSPTAGLYF. Full variable domain (outside the CDR3, taken from reference TRBV28 and TRBJ2-4): DVKVTQSSRYLVKRTGEKVFLECVQDMDHENMFWYRQDPGLGLRLIYFSYDVKMKEKGDIPEGYSVSREKKERFSLILESASTNQTSMYLCASSSPTAGLYFGAGTRLSVL.

This chain joins TRBV7-8 and TRBJ2-3, with unresolved D. Trimming shortened V by 2 bases and J by 4 bases, and 7 bases separated the two germline ends. Germline lookup yields CDR1 SGHVS and CDR2 FQNEAQ. The CDR3 contains 13 residues. The CDR3 loop reads CASSLFRADTQYF. DNA of the CDR3: TGTGCCAGCAGCTTATTTAGGGCAGATACGCAGTATTTT.

The chain couples TRBV6-5 to TRBJ1-6, with D unclear. The germline V gene has CDR1 MNHEY and CDR2 SVGAGI. CDR3 length: 18 residues. Between the trimmed V and J ends, which lost 0 bases and 0 bases, there was a span of 12 bases. The CDR3 region has the DNA TGTGCCAGCAGTTACTCGTTGCCCCGGAGCTCCTATAATTCACCCCTCCACTTT. Protein product: CASSYSLPRSSYNSPLHF.

The J gene is TRBJ1-5, the V gene TRBV6-5; D is perhaps TRBD1 (5 bases). Trimming removed 6 bases at V and 5 bases at J, with 11 bases between. Germline lookup yields CDR1 MNHEY and CDR2 SVGAGI. The CDR3 totals 13 residues. CDR3 sequence (DNA): TGTGCCAGCAGGCAGGGTCCACATCAGCCCCAGCATTTT. It encodes CASRQGPHQPQHF.

This clonotype has only a few counts. The chain joins TRBV28 to TRBJ1-2; 9 positions agree with TRBD1. CDR3 length equals 17 residues. Germline V CDR1 and CDR2: MDHEN, SYDVKM. V was clipped by 6 bases and J by 8 bases; unmatched bases: 19. The CDR3 here is CASSMILGQGILRGYTF. CDR3 nucleotides: TGTGCCAGCAGCATGATCCTCGGACAGGGGATACTGAGGGGCTACACCTTC.

This clonotype was found a few times. This sequence joins TRBV5-1 and TRBJ2-1, with D possibly being TRBD2 (5 bases). The CDR3 runs 14 residues. V lost 2 bases to trimming and J lost 9 bases, with 15 bases between them. Germline assignment: CDR1 SGHRS and CDR2 YFSETQ. CDR3 sequence reads: CASSLSHGLAEQFF. CDR3 coding DNA: TGCGCCAGCAGCTTAAGTCATGGGCTAGCTGAGCAGTTCTTC. Variable domain in full (rest from reference TRBV5-1 and TRBJ2-1): KAGVTQTPRYLIKTRGQQVTLSCSPISGHRSVSWYQQTPGQGLQFLFEYFSETQRNKGNFPGRFSGRQFSNSRSEMNVSTLELGDSALYLCASSLSHGLAEQFFGPGTRLTVL.

The chain joins TRBV15 to TRBJ1-1; D not resolved. CDR1 and CDR2 from the germline V gene are LNHNV and YYDKDF (reference sequence). V gave up 9 bases and J gave up 4 bases, with 18 bases separating them. This CDR3 has 14 amino acids. CDR3 amino acids: CATRASLESTEAFF. The CDR3 DNA reads TGTGCCACAAGGGCGTCCTTAGAGAGCACTGAAGCTTTCTTT. Full variable domain (rest looked up from reference TRBV15 and TRBJ1-1): DAMVIQNPRYQVTQFGKPVTLSCSQTLNHNVMYWYQQKSSQAPKLLFHYYDKDFNNEADTPDNFQSRRPNTSFCFLDIRSPGLGDTAMYLCATRASLESTEAFFGQGTRLTVV.

On this clonotype: This may come from a read error, since a much larger clone is one base off. The chain recombines TRBV10-3 with TRBJ2-7; D gene uncertain. With 6 bases removed from V and 3 bases from J, the gap between germline ends came to 6 bases. CDR3 length: 11 amino acids. Germline V gene sequence: CDR1 ENHRY, CDR2 SYGVKD. In DNA form, the CDR3 reads TGTGCCATCAGCTCCCTCTACGAGCAGTACTTC. This encodes CAISSLYEQYF.

The rearrangement links TRBV20-1 to TRBJ2-3, with 7 bases aligning to TRBD2. CDR1 is DFQATT, CDR2 SNEGSKA, per germline (reference sequence). Unmatched junction bases numbered 14, after V lost 0 bases and J lost 14 bases. This CDR3 has 14 residues. In DNA form, the CDR3 reads TGCAGTGCTAGAGAACGCGGGAGTCTCAGATACGCGTATTTT. It specifies CSARERGSLRYAYF.

The chain is built from TRBV20-1 and TRBJ2-1; perhaps TRBD1 as D (7 bases). The DNA end lines up better with TRBJ2-7; the J call may be wrong. This CDR3 has 14 residues. Germline V CDR1 and CDR2: DFQATT, SNEGSKA (reference sequence). Here the CDR3 DNA reads TGCAGTGCCGAGGGGGCGGGGCCGGGCAATGAGCAGTACTTC. Its translation: CSAEGAGPGNEQYF.

The rearrangement links TRBV20-1 to TRBJ2-3; 7 bases line up with TRBD2. J was trimmed by 14 bases and V by 1 base; bases with no gene match: 18. The germline V gene encodes CDR1 DFQATT and CDR2 SNEGSKA (reference sequence). The CDR3 sequence is 15 residues long. CDR3 residues: CSARGIGGRDRYAYF. The CDR3, as DNA: TGCAGTGCTAGAGGTATTGGCGGGAGAGACAGATACGCGTATTTT.